Shown below are 24 T cell receptor beta chains from a single sample sequenced in a study of T cells after yellow fever vaccination. Each CDR3 protein gets one entry after TCRdb re-called the 5' RACE reads with MiXCR. The data contain approximately 180,000 distinct CDR3 sequences, approximately 6.2% of them singletons. The sample in question was CD4+ T cells sorted from PBMCs, obtained on the day of the first yellow fever vaccination. These receptor sequences come from a young man who received the YFV17D yellow fever vaccine.

Ten or more counts support this clonotype. V and J are TRBV20-1 and TRBJ1-5, with D unclear. The ends were cut back, 1 base at V and 7 bases at J, with 11 bases in the middle. Per the germline V gene, CDR1 is DFQATT and CDR2 is SNEGSKA (reference sequence). This CDR3 spans 13 amino acids. CDR3: CSARGGPKQPQHF. As DNA, the CDR3 is TGCAGTGCTAGAGGGGGTCCGAAGCAGCCCCAGCATTTT.

This chain connects TRBV6-1 to TRBJ1-2; D is unresolved. This CDR3 is 14 amino acids long. CDR1 is MNHNS, CDR2 SASEGT, per germline. V was trimmed by 8 bases and J by 0 bases, leaving 13 bases between them. The CDR3 spells CASHGTASNYGYTF. The CDR3 DNA sequence: TGTGCCAGCCACGGCACGGCATCTAACTATGGCTACACCTTC.

This clonotype was detected ten times or more. The chain couples TRBV20-1 to TRBJ2-5, with 7 positions matching TRBD2. Unmatched junction bases numbered 11, after V lost 8 bases and J lost 5 bases. CDR3 length: 13 residues. Germline V lookup: CDR1 DFQATT, CDR2 SNEGSKA (reference sequence). Here the CDR3 reads CSTRTTGGETQYF. CDR3 DNA sequence: TGCAGTACTCGGACGACCGGGGGGGAGACCCAGTACTTC.

The chain links TRBV12-3 or TRBV12-4 to TRBJ1-4; D uncertain. With 1 base removed from V and 3 bases from J, the gap between germline ends came to 6 bases. The CDR3 is 14 amino acids. In DNA, the CDR3 is TGTGCCAGCAGTTTAGTAGTGTCTAATGAAAAACTGTTTTTT. Its translation is CASSLVVSNEKLFF.

This clonotype was recorded at least ten times. This chain links TRBV4-1 with TRBJ2-2; TRBD2 is a possible D gene (6 bases). CDR3 length: 17 residues. Germline CDR1 and CDR2: MGHRA and YSYEKL. Trimming left V 2 bases short and J 4 bases short, with 17 bases between. The DNA of the CDR3 is TGCGCCAGCAGCCAAAGAAGCTGGGACTCCCCCACCGGGGAGCTGTTTTTT. It is translated as CASSQRSWDSPTGELFF.

In its sample, this clonotype was seen many times. In DNA, the CDR3 is TGCAGCGCCCGTGGGGGTAGGATTGAGACCCAGTACTTC. This sequence encodes CSARGGRIETQYF. This sequence joins TRBV29-1 and TRBJ2-5, with D possibly called TRBD1 or TRBD2 (5 bases each). This CDR3 has 13 amino acids. V was trimmed by 7 bases and J by 5 bases, leaving 17 bases between them. The germline V gene encodes CDR1 SQVTM and CDR2 ANQGSEA.

Many counts were recorded for this clonotype. The rearrangement joins TRBV7-2 to TRBJ1-1; D ambiguous. V lost 2 bases and J lost 1, with 11 bases in between. The germline gives CDR1 SGHTA, CDR2 FQGNSA. The CDR3 consists of 15 residues. The CDR3 spells CASSLMPVGNTEAFF. The CDR3 DNA is TGTGCCAGCAGCTTAATGCCAGTGGGGAACACTGAAGCTTTCTTT. Drawing the rest from reference TRBV7-2 and TRBJ1-1, the complete variable domain is GAGVSQSPSNKVTEKGKDVELRCDPISGHTALYWYRQSLGQGLEFLIYFQGNSAPDKSGLPSDRFSAERTGGSVSTLTIQRTQQEDSAVYLCASSLMPVGNTEAFFGQGTRLTVV.

This clonotype was seen more than once but under ten times. The chain combines TRBV7-9 with TRBJ2-1; no clear D. Germline V gives CDR1 SEHNR, CDR2 FQNEAQ (reference sequence). Trimming cost V 5 bases and J 5 bases, with 16 bases left between them. The length of the CDR3 is 15 residues. The chain's CDR3 is CASSPFSYMDNEQFF. DNA of the CDR3: TGTGCCAGCAGCCCTTTTTCATACATGGACAATGAGCAGTTCTTC.

The sample holds many counts of this clonotype. The chain uses TRBV15 and TRBJ2-1; unclear D gene. V was trimmed by 1 base and J by 13 bases, leaving 14 bases between them. Germline V CDR1 and CDR2: LNHNV, YYDKDF (reference sequence). The CDR3 runs 13 residues. The CDR3 DNA follows: TGTGCCACCAGCAGAGGAGCAGTAATTGAACAGTTCTTC. Translation: CATSRGAVIEQFF.

This clonotype was observed many times. CDR3 in amino acids: CASSLEGRGSYNEQFF. The CDR3 DNA reads as TGTGCCAGCAGCTTAGAGGGGCGGGGGTCCTACAATGAGCAGTTCTTC. The gene calls are TRBV7-3 and TRBJ2-1; 7 positions match TRBD2. This CDR3 has 16 amino acids. CDR1 is SGHTA, CDR2 FQGTGA, per germline. J gave up 1 base and V 2 bases, and 5 bases lay outside the gene matches. Full variable domain (remainder filled in from reference TRBV7-3 and TRBJ2-1): GAGVSQTPSNKVTEKGKYVELRCDPISGHTALYWYRQSLGQGPEFLIYFQGTGAADDSGLPNDRFFAVRPEGSVSTLKIQRTERGDSAVYLCASSLEGRGSYNEQFFGPGTRLTVL.

This clonotype has a handful of counts. The rearrangement links TRBV11-2 to TRBJ2-5; tentative D call: TRBD2 (6 bases). Trimming removed 5 bases at V and 5 bases at J, with 12 bases between. CDR3 size: 13 residues. The germline V gene encodes CDR1 SGHAT and CDR2 FQNNGV. CDR3 protein: CASSPRGVETQYF. CDR3 DNA: TGTGCCAGCAGCCCACGCGGGGTTGAGACCCAGTACTTC.

At least ten counts were recorded for this clonotype. This chain joins TRBV9 and TRBJ2-2, with 8 bases identical to TRBD2. The CDR3 contains 17 residues. Trimming at V came to 0 bases and at J to 3 bases, leaving 7 bases not matched to a gene. Germline CDR1 reads SGDLS; CDR2 reads YYNGEE. The CDR3 region is CASSVEAGGRYTGELFF. DNA for the CDR3: TGTGCCAGCAGCGTAGAGGCGGGAGGACGCTACACCGGGGAGCTGTTTTTT.

Only a few counts were recorded for this clonotype. The rearrangement links TRBV5-1 to TRBJ2-7, with 11 bases fitting TRBD2. V was pared by 2 bases and J by 5 bases, with 9 bases of the junction left unmatched. Germline CDR1 and CDR2: SGHRS and YFSETQ. The CDR3 has 16 residues. The CDR3 is CASSFSPFSGGDEQYF. In DNA, the CDR3 is TGCGCCAGCAGCTTTTCGCCTTTTAGCGGGGGGGACGAGCAGTACTTC.

This clonotype has a handful of counts. The chain couples TRBV12-3 or TRBV12-4 to TRBJ2-5, with unresolved D. V lost 3 bases, J lost 0 bases, and 8 bases lay in between. The CDR3 extends over 14 amino acids. The CDR3 sequence: CASSFAAYQETQYF. DNA for the CDR3: TGTGCCAGCAGTTTTGCAGCGTACCAAGAGACCCAGTACTTC.

This clonotype occurred many times. This chain uses TRBV12-3 or TRBV12-4 with TRBJ2-7; unclear D gene. Trimming shortened V by 5 bases and J by 1 base, and 12 bases separated the two germline ends. The CDR3 has 14 amino acids. CDR3: CASSPRARSYEQYF. In DNA, the CDR3 is TGTGCCAGCAGTCCAAGGGCTCGATCCTACGAGCAGTACTTC.

This clonotype was counted many times. The V and J genes are TRBV6-6 and TRBJ2-5; no definite D call. The CDR3 spans 11 residues. V was pared by 7 bases and J by 5 bases, with 8 bases between. Germline CDR1 reads MNHNY; CDR2 reads SVGAGI (reference sequence). In DNA, the CDR3 is TGTGCCAGCACGGCCCGGGAGACCCAGTACTTC. Residues: CASTARETQYF.

This clonotype was recorded a few times. The chain is built from TRBV12-3 or TRBV12-4 and TRBJ1-1; the D is unclear. The CDR3 length is 15 residues. With 7 bases removed from V and 1 base from J, the gap between germline ends came to 16 bases. The CDR3 sequence: CASTVTGVQNTEAFF. DNA for the CDR3: TGTGCCAGCACCGTGACCGGGGTTCAGAACACTGAAGCTTTCTTT.

This clonotype was seen a few times. The V and J genes are TRBV3-1 and TRBJ1-2; no firm D call. The CDR3 length is 14 residues. The V and J ends lost 0 bases and 10 bases respectively, with 15 bases between them. Germline V gene data show CDR1 as LGHDT and CDR2 as YNNKEL (reference sequence). The CDR3 reads CASSQEGRQMPYTF. In DNA form, the CDR3 reads TGTGCCAGCAGCCAAGAGGGAAGGCAGATGCCCTACACCTTC.

The chain employs TRBV3-1 and TRBJ2-7; tentative D call: TRBD2 (6 bases). There are 14 residues in the CDR3. V shed 1 base and J shed 2 bases, with 9 bases lying between them. The V gene's germline CDR1 is LGHDT and CDR2 YNNKEL (reference sequence). The CDR3 coding sequence is TGTGCCAGCAGCCAAGGGGAGGTCGCCTACGAGCAGTACTTC. As protein: CASSQGEVAYEQYF.

This clonotype was counted at least ten times. V gene TRBV4-1 combines with J gene TRBJ1-1; D not certain. CDR3 length equals 15 residues. Trimming left V 1 base short and J 0 bases short, with 9 bases between. CDR1 is MGHRA and CDR2 is YSYEKL in the germline V gene. This CDR3 reads CASSQGTVMNTEAFF. In DNA form, the CDR3 reads TGCGCCAGCAGCCAAGGAACAGTCATGAACACTGAAGCTTTCTTT.

The chain recombines TRBV7-2 with TRBJ2-5; D remains unclear. Deletions cut 0 bases from V and 5 bases from J, with 10 bases between. The CDR3 length is 14 residues. Germline V CDR1 and CDR2: SGHTA, FQGNSA. The CDR3 bases are TGTGCCAGCAGCTTAGCAATCGGACCGGAGACCCAGTACTTC. The encoded protein is CASSLAIGPETQYF.

The chain is built from TRBV5-1 and TRBJ2-2; D might be TRBD1 (6 bases). Trimming pared 1 base from V and 7 bases from J, leaving 14 bases between. Germline CDR1 SGHRS, CDR2 YFSETQ. The CDR3 has 15 residues. The CDR3 nucleotides read TGCGCCAGCAGCTTGACAACAGGGAGTATCGGGGAGCTGTTTTTT. Its translation: CASSLTTGSIGELFF. Based on the CDR3 plus reference TRBV5-1 and TRBJ2-2, the full variable domain is KAGVTQTPRYLIKTRGQQVTLSCSPISGHRSVSWYQQTPGQGLQFLFEYFSETQRNKGNFPGRFSGRQFSNSRSEMNVSTLELGDSALYLCASSLTTGSIGELFFGEGSRLTVL.

This rearrangement joins TRBV5-1 to TRBJ2-7; 8 bases align to TRBD1. The CDR3 extends over 14 amino acids. The germline V gene has CDR1 SGHRS and CDR2 YFSETQ. Germline trimming cut 1 base from V and 2 bases from J; bases unmatched to any gene: 2. DNA for the CDR3: TGCGCCAGCAGCTTGAGGGACAGGACCTACGAGCAGTACTTC. Amino acids: CASSLRDRTYEQYF.

This clonotype was seen a handful of times. A read error may produce the germline difference seen at one junction end. The V gene is TRBV7-7, the J gene TRBJ2-5; 10 nucleotides match TRBD2. The CDR3 extends over 15 amino acids. Germline V CDR1 and CDR2: SSHAT, FNYEAQ (reference sequence). CDR3 nucleotides: TGTGCTAGCAGCTTACTAGCGGGGCCCCAAGAGACCCAGTACTTC. Translated, it gives CASSLLAGPQETQYF.